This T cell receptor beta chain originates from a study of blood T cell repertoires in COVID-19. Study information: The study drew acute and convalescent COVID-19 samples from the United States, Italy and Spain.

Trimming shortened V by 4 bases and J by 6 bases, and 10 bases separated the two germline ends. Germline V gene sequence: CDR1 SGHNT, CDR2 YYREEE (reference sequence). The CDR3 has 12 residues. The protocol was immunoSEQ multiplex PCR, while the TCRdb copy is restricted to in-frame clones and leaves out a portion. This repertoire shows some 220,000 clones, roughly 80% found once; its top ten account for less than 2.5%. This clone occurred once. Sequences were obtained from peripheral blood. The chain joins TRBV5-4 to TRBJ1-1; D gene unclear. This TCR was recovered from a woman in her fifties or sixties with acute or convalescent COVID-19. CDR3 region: CASSEPGSEAFF. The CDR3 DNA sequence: TGTGCCAGCAGCGAACCGGGATCTGAAGCTTTCTTT.